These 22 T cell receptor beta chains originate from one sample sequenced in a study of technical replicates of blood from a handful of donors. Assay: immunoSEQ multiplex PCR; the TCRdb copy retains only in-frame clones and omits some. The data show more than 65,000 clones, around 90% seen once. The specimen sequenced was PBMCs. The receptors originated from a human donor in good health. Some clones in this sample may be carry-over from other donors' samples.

The CDR3 bases are TGTGCCAGCAGTTCACGACAGGGGGGCACTGAAGCTTTCTTT. Translation gives CASSSRQGGTEAFF. This chain connects TRBV27 to TRBJ1-1, with 9 bases matching TRBD1. Per the germline V gene, CDR1 is MNHEY and CDR2 is SMNVEV (reference sequence). Trimming removed 4 bases from V and 4 bases from J; junction bases left unmatched: 4. The CDR3 consists of 14 residues.

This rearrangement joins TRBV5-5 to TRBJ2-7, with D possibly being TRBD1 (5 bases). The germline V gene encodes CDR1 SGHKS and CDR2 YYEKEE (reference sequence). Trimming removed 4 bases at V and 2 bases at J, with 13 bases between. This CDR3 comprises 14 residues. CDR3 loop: CASSPALGAYEQYF. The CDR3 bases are TGTGCCAGCAGCCCGGCCTTAGGGGCCTACGAGCAGTACTTC. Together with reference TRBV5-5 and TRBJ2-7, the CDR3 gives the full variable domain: DAGVTQSPTHLIKTRGQQVTLRCSPISGHKSVSWYQQVLGQGPQFIFQYYEKEERGRGNFPDRFSARQFPNYSSELNVNALLLGDSALYLCASSPALGAYEQYFGPGTRLTVT.

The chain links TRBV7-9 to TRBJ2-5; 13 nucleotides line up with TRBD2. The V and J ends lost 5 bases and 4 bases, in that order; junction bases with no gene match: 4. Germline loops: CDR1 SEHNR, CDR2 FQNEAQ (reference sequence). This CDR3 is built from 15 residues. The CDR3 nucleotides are TGTGCCAGCAGCGGGGGACTAGCGGGACTAGAGACCCAGTACTTC. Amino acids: CASSGGLAGLETQYF. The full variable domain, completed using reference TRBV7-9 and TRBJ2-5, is DTGVSQNPRHKITKRGQNVTFRCDPISEHNRLYWYRQTLGQGPEFLTYFQNEAQLEKSRLLSDRFSAERPKGSFSTLEIQRTEQGDSAMYLCASSGGLAGLETQYFGPGTRLLVL.

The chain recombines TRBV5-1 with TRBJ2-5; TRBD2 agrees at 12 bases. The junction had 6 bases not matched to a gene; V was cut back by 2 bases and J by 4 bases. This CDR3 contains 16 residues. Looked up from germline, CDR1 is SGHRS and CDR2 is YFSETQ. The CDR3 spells CASSFSSGGAAETQYF. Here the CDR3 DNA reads TGCGCCAGCAGCTTCTCTAGCGGGGGGGCCGCAGAGACCCAGTACTTC.

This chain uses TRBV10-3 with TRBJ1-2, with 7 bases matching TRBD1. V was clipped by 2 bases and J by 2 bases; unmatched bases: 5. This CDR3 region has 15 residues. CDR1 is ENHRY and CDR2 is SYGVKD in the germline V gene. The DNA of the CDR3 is TGTGCCATCAGTGAGAGGGGGCCAGGGAACTATGGCTACACCTTC. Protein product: CAISERGPGNYGYTF.

CDR3 bases: TGTGCCACCAGCAGAGATCAACTAGCGGGAGCCACGCAGTTCTTC. As protein: CATSRDQLAGATQFF. The genes are TRBV15 and TRBJ2-1; TRBD2 aligns across 11 bases. Unmatched junction bases numbered 7, after V lost 0 bases and J lost 12 bases. The CDR3 covers 15 residues. Germline V CDR1 and CDR2: LNHNV, YYDKDF (reference sequence).

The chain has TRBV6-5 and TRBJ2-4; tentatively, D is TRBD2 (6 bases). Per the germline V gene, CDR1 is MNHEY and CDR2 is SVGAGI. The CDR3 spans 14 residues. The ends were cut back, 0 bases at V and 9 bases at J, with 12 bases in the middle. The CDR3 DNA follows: TGTGCCAGCAGTTACTCAACTAGCCAGGGCATTCAGTACTTC. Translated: CASSYSTSQGIQYF.

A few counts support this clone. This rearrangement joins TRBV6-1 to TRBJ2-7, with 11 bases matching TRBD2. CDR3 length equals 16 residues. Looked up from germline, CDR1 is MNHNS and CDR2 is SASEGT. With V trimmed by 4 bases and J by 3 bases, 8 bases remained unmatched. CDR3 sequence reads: CASSALAGENRYEQYF. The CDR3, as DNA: TGTGCCAGCAGTGCACTAGCGGGGGAAAACCGCTACGAGCAGTACTTC.

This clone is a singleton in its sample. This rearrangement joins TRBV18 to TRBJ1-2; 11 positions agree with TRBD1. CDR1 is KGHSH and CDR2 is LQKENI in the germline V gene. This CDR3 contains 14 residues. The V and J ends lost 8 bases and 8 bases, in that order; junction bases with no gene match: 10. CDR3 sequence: CASLRDRGSGGYTF. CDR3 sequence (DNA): TGTGCCAGCCTCCGGGACAGGGGGTCAGGCGGCTACACCTTC.

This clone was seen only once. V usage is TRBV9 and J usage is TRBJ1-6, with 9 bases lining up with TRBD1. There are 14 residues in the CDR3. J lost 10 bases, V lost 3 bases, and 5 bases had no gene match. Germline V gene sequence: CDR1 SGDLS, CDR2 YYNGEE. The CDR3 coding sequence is TGTGCCAGCAGCGCCGGGACAGGGTGGTCACCCCTCCACTTT. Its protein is CASSAGTGWSPLHF.

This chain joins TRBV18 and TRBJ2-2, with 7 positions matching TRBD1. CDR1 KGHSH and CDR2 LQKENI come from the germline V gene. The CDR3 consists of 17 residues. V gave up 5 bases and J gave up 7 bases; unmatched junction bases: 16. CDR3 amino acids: CASSVLTGEAAIGELFF. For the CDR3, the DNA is TGTGCCAGCTCAGTACTCACAGGGGAAGCCGCGATCGGGGAGCTGTTTTTT.

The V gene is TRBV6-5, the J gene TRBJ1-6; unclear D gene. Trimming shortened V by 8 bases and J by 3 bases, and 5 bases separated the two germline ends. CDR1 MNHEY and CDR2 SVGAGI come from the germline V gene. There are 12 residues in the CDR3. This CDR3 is CASRVYNSPLHF. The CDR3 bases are TGTGCCAGCCGGGTCTATAATTCACCCCTCCACTTT.

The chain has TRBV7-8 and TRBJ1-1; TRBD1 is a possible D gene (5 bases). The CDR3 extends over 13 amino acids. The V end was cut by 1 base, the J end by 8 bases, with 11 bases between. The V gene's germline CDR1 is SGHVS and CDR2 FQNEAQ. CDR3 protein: CASSLGRAQEAFF. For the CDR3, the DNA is TGTGCCAGCAGCTTAGGCAGGGCACAAGAAGCTTTCTTT. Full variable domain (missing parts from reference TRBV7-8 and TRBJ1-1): GAGVSQSPRYKVAKRGQDVALRCDPISGHVSLFWYQQALGQGPEFLTYFQNEAQLDKSGLPSDRFFAERPEGSVSTLKIQRTQQEDSAVYLCASSLGRAQEAFFGQGTRLTVV.

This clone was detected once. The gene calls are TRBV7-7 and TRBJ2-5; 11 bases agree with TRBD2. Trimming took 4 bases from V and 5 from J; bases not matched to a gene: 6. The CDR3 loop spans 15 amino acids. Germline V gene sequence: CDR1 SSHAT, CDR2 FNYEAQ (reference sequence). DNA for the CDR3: TGTGCCAGCAGCTCACTAGCGGGAGTGGGGGAGACCCAGTACTTC. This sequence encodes CASSSLAGVGETQYF.

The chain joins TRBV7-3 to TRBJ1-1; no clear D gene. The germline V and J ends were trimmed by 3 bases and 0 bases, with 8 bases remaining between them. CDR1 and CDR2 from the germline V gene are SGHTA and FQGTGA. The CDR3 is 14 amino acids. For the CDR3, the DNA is TGTGCCAGCAGCTTTGTAACAGTGAACACTGAAGCTTTCTTT. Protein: CASSFVTVNTEAFF.

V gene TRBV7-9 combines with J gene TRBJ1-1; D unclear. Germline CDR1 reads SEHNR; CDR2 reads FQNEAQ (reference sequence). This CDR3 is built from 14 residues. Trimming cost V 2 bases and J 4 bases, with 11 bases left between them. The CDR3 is CASSLNPTATEAFF. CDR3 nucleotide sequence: TGTGCCAGCAGCTTAAACCCCACTGCCACTGAAGCTTTCTTT.

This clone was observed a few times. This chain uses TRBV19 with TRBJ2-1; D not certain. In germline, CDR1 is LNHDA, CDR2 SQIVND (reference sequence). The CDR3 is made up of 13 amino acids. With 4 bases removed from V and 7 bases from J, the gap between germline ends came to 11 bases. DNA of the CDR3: TGTGCCAGTAGTACACAGCCCGTGAATGAGCAGTTCTTC. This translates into CASSTQPVNEQFF.

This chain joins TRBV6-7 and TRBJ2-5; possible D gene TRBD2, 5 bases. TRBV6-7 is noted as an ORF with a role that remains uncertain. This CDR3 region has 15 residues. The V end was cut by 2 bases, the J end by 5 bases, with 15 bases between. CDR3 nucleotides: TGTGCCAGCAGTTACCAACGGCGTGGGGAGGAGACCCAGTACTTC. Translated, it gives CASSYQRRGEETQYF.

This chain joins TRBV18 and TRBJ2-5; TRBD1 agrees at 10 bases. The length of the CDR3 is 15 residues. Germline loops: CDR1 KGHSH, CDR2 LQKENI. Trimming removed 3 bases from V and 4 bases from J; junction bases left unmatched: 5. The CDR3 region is CASSPDRGFPETQYF. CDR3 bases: TGTGCCAGCTCACCGGACAGGGGGTTTCCAGAGACCCAGTACTTC.

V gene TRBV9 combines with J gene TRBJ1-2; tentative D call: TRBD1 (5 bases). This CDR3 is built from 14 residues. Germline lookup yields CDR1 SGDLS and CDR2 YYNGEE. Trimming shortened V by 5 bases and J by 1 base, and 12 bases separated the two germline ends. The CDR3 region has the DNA TGTGCCAGCAGGCCGGCAGGGATTAACTATGGCTACACCTTC. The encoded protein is CASRPAGINYGYTF.

The CDR3 loop is CAISGVSRGHTEAFF. The CDR3 bases are TGTGCCATCAGTGGGGTGTCCAGGGGCCACACTGAAGCTTTCTTT. The V and J genes are TRBV10-3 and TRBJ1-1; D perhaps matches TRBD1 (6 bases). CDR1 and CDR2 from the germline V gene are ENHRY and SYGVKD. The CDR3 loop spans 15 amino acids. Trimming stripped 4 bases from V and 3 bases from J, with 15 bases between.

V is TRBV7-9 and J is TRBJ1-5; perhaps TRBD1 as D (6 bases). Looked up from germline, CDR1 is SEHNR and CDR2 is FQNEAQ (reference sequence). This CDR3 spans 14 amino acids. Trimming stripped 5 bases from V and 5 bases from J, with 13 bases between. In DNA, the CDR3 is TGTGCCAGCAGCCCCCGCGGGGGCGATCAGCCCCAGCATTTT. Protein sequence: CASSPRGGDQPQHF.